The 6 T cell receptor beta chains below were found in one sample sequenced in a study of T cells in Graves' hyperthyroidism and ophthalmopathy. It was RNA transcripts that yielded the amplified TCR beta CDR3 regions. The TCR CDR3 first-round RT-PCR relied on the HTBI primer set. Via MiXCR, TCRdb re-called the multiplex PCR reads, giving one row per CDR3 protein. The data show hundreds of thousands of distinct CDR3 sequences, just under 45% seen once. The specimen was peripheral blood or thyroid tissue (not recorded which). The receptors originated from an adult man with Graves' disease, either hyperthyroidism or ophthalmopathy (not recorded which).

This clonotype was seen only a few times. The rearrangement uses TRBV5-1 and TRBJ1-4; D is ambiguous. Germline-derived CDR1 and CDR2 are SGHRS and YFSETQ. The CDR3 runs 17 residues. Trimming took 2 bases from V and 0 from J, leaving 14 bases between them. CDR3 coding DNA: TGCGCCAGCAGCTTTCGAGGTCAGCTTGCAACTAATGAAAAACTGTTTTTT. It translates to CASSFRGQLATNEKLFF.

V usage is TRBV20-1 and J usage is TRBJ1-5; 7 nucleotides align to TRBD1. Trimming at V came to 4 bases and at J to 4 bases, leaving 10 bases not matched to a gene. CDR1 and CDR2 from the germline V gene are DFQATT and SNEGSKA (reference sequence). The CDR3 has 15 amino acids. The CDR3 spells CSATSTRQGNQPQHF. The CDR3 region has the DNA TGCAGTGCTACCTCTACCAGACAGGGAAATCAGCCCCAGCATTTT.

This clonotype was picked up many times. The genes are TRBV7-9 and TRBJ1-1; D unresolved. CDR3 length equals 13 residues. V was clipped by 1 base and J by 6 bases, with 9 bases between them. CDR1 is SEHNR, CDR2 FQNEAQ, per germline (reference sequence). This CDR3 reads CASSLGSEAEAFF. CDR3 in DNA: TGTGCCAGCAGCTTAGGGAGCGAGGCTGAAGCTTTCTTT. Full variable domain (remainder filled in from reference TRBV7-9 and TRBJ1-1): DTGVSQNPRHKITKRGQNVTFRCDPISEHNRLYWYRQTLGQGPEFLTYFQNEAQLEKSRLLSDRFSAERPKGSFSTLEIQRTEQGDSAMYLCASSLGSEAEAFFGQGTRLTVV.

This clonotype was seen many times. The rearrangement uses TRBV12-3 or TRBV12-4 and TRBJ2-5; no clear D. The CDR3 has 11 amino acids. V lost 6 bases and J 4 bases, leaving 6 bases between the germline ends. CDR3 nucleotide sequence: TGTGCCAGCAGCCAAGTAGAGACCCAGTACTTC. Translating it yields CASSQVETQYF.

The chain joins TRBV7-8 to TRBJ2-5; D is unclear. Germline values: CDR1 SGHVS, CDR2 FQNEAQ. V was cut by 1 base and J by 0 bases, with 18 bases left in between. This CDR3 is 18 amino acids long. The CDR3 sequence is CASSLVLSGHPYQETQYF. In DNA form, the CDR3 reads TGTGCCAGCAGCTTAGTCTTATCGGGCCACCCGTACCAAGAGACCCAGTACTTC. Full variable domain (rest looked up from reference TRBV7-8 and TRBJ2-5): GAGVSQSPRYKVAKRGQDVALRCDPISGHVSLFWYQQALGQGPEFLTYFQNEAQLDKSGLPSDRFFAERPEGSVSTLKIQRTQQEDSAVYLCASSLVLSGHPYQETQYFGPGTRLLVL.

On this clonotype: One junction end disagrees with the germline gene, perhaps due to a read error. The CDR3, as DNA: TGTGCCAGCAGTGGAACATGGCGCGAGGGGGCTCGTAGGTACGAGCAGTACTTC. It specifies CASSGTWREGARRYEQYF. This chain uses TRBV10-2 with TRBJ2-7; 7 bases fit TRBD1. This CDR3 spans 18 amino acids. Germline CDR1 reads WSHSY; CDR2 reads SAAADI.